What follows are 31 T cell receptor beta chains derived from one specimen sequenced in a study of OX40 agonist ivuxolimab in advanced cancers. Produced via immunoSEQ multiplex PCR; TCRdb's table is partial and in-frame only. Among tens of thousands of clones listed, 75% to 90% were seen once. The specimen comprised CD4+ or CD8+ T cells sorted from blood, sampled in a trial of the OX40 agonist ivuxolimab. These receptors came from an adult with an advanced solid tumor such as melanoma, head and neck, liver or kidney cancer.

V gene TRBV10-3 combines with J gene TRBJ1-3; D ambiguous. The germline V and J ends were trimmed by 7 bases and 1 base, with 14 bases remaining between them. Germline CDR1 and CDR2: ENHRY and SYGVKD. The CDR3 sequence is 15 residues long. This chain's CDR3 is CAITGEGGSGNTIYF. CDR3 in DNA: TGTGCCATCACCGGAGAGGGAGGGTCTGGAAACACCATATATTTT.

The chain employs TRBV7-6 and TRBJ2-5, with D maybe TRBD1 (6 bases). Germline values: CDR1 SGHVS, CDR2 FNYEAQ. Trimming removed 5 bases from V and 7 bases from J, with 17 bases in between. The CDR3 has 14 amino acids. CDR3 nucleotides: TGTGCCAGCAGCCCGATGGGGGCCCCGGGGACCCAGTACTTC. Amino acids: CASSPMGAPGTQYF.

CDR3 residues: CASSTSNPRDYTYEQYF. In DNA form, the CDR3 reads TGTGCCAGCAGCACCTCAAACCCCCGGGACTATACCTACGAGCAGTACTTC. J is TRBJ2-7 and V is TRBV7-2; TRBD2 matches at 7 bases. There are 17 residues in the CDR3. Trimming at V came to 5 bases and at J to 2 bases, leaving 15 bases not matched to a gene. Germline lookup yields CDR1 SGHTA and CDR2 FQGNSA.

The J gene is TRBJ1-2, the V gene TRBV5-6; unclear D gene. Germline values: CDR1 SGHDT, CDR2 YYEEEE. This CDR3 comprises 13 residues. V was pared by 0 bases and J by 2 bases, with 5 bases between. The CDR3 bases are TGTGCCAGCAGCTTGGCGGGAAACTATGGCTACACCTTC. Protein sequence: CASSLAGNYGYTF.

The chain joins TRBV11-2 to TRBJ1-1; D remains unclear. V was cut by 5 bases and J by 0 bases, with 13 bases left in between. The germline CDR1 and CDR2 sequences are SGHAT and FQNNGV. This CDR3 is built from 15 residues. The CDR3: CASSRGPAMNTEAFF. The CDR3 bases are TGTGCCAGCAGCCGCGGGCCGGCAATGAACACTGAAGCTTTCTTT.

The chain combines TRBV9 with TRBJ1-2; 7 nucleotides align to TRBD1. Per the germline V gene, CDR1 is SGDLS and CDR2 is YYNGEE. V gave up 0 bases and J gave up 1 base; unmatched junction bases: 12. The CDR3 sequence is 18 residues long. CDR3 DNA: TGTGCCAGCAGCGTAGGAAGAAGGGGGCGAGGACATAACTATGGCTACACCTTC. It encodes CASSVGRRGRGHNYGYTF.

The rearrangement links TRBV15 to TRBJ2-5, with 8 bases matching TRBD2. This CDR3 region has 19 residues. V lost 0 bases, J lost 5 bases, and 17 bases stayed unmatched. Germline CDR1 LNHNV, CDR2 YYDKDF (reference sequence). The CDR3 sequence is CATSRDQAGRGGPMETQYF. CDR3 nucleotide sequence: TGTGCCACCAGCAGAGATCAAGCGGGTCGGGGGGGCCCTATGGAGACCCAGTACTTC.

V is TRBV5-1 and J is TRBJ2-2, with 7 bases fitting TRBD1. V lost 4 bases to trimming and J lost 6 bases; unmatched junction nucleotides: 9. The V gene's germline CDR1 is SGHRS and CDR2 YFSETQ. The CDR3 is made up of 15 amino acids. CDR3 in amino acids: CASSRGQSNAGELFF. The DNA of the CDR3 is TGCGCCAGCAGCCGGGGACAGAGCAATGCCGGGGAGCTGTTTTTT. The full variable domain, completed using reference TRBV5-1 and TRBJ2-2, is KAGVTQTPRYLIKTRGQQVTLSCSPISGHRSVSWYQQTPGQGLQFLFEYFSETQRNKGNFPGRFSGRQFSNSRSEMNVSTLELGDSALYLCASSRGQSNAGELFFGEGSRLTVL.

The V and J genes are TRBV7-9 and TRBJ1-5; no clear D gene. CDR1 is SEHNR and CDR2 is FQNEAQ in the germline V gene (reference sequence). The CDR3 runs to 15 residues. Trimming left V 1 base short and J 4 bases short, with 11 bases between. The CDR3 reads CASSLGGQENQPQHF. The CDR3 coding sequence is TGTGCCAGCAGCTTAGGGGGTCAGGAGAATCAGCCCCAGCATTTT.

This clone was counted a few times. The chain couples TRBV7-3 to TRBJ1-2, with D uncertain. The CDR3 is made up of 13 amino acids. Germline loops: CDR1 SGHTA, CDR2 FQGTGA. The V end lost 6 bases, the J end lost 5 bases, and 13 bases lay between the germline ends. DNA for the CDR3: TGTGCCAGCAGTCGAGGGCCGGAATATGGCTACACCTTC. It translates to CASSRGPEYGYTF.

This chain connects TRBV29-1 to TRBJ1-3, with 12 positions matching TRBD1. The CDR3 spans 13 residues. The ends lost 3 bases at V and 9 bases at J; junction bases unmatched: 3. The germline CDR1 and CDR2 sequences are SQVTM and ANQGSEA. The CDR3 region is CSVEGQGAGTIYF. In DNA, the CDR3 is TGCAGCGTTGAGGGACAGGGGGCCGGCACCATATATTTT.

This chain uses TRBV5-6 with TRBJ2-3, with D perhaps TRBD2 (6 bases). The germline V gene encodes CDR1 SGHDT and CDR2 YYEEEE. Deletions cut 0 bases from V and 0 bases from J, with 8 bases between. The length of the CDR3 is 15 residues. The CDR3 DNA reads TGTGCCAGCAGCTTGGTGGGGGGTAGCACAGATACGCAGTATTTT. As protein: CASSLVGGSTDTQYF.

V gene TRBV9 combines with J gene TRBJ1-1, with D uncertain. This CDR3 has 14 residues. The germline CDR1 and CDR2 sequences are SGDLS and YYNGEE. Trimming took off 0 bases at V and 0 bases at J, with 6 bases between the two ends. The chain's CDR3 is CASSVGSMNTEAFF. Here the CDR3 DNA reads TGTGCCAGCAGCGTAGGGTCAATGAACACTGAAGCTTTCTTT.

The CDR3 here is CASSQDSSARSYNEQFF. The DNA for the CDR3 is TGTGCCAGCAGCCAAGATTCTTCCGCTAGGAGCTACAATGAGCAGTTCTTC. The V and J genes are TRBV4-2 and TRBJ2-1, with D unclear. The V end was cut by 0 bases, the J end by 3 bases, with 15 bases between. Per germline, CDR1 LGHNA and CDR2 YNFKEQ. There are 17 residues in the CDR3.

The rearrangement joins TRBV7-2 to TRBJ2-7; D is possibly TRBD1 or TRBD2 (5 bases each). The V gene's germline CDR1 is SGHTA and CDR2 FQGNSA. The V and J ends lost 4 bases and 3 bases respectively, with 13 bases between them. The CDR3 runs to 14 residues. The CDR3 reads CASSSGTQFYEQYF. The DNA for the CDR3 is TGTGCCAGCAGCTCCGGGACCCAATTCTACGAGCAGTACTTC.

The chain combines TRBV11-3 with TRBJ2-3; D may be TRBD1 (6 bases). From germline, CDR1 is SGHNT and CDR2 YENEEA. CDR3 size: 16 residues. Trimming left V 4 bases short and J 1 base short, with 15 bases between. CDR3 protein: CASSSSSRTGTDTQYF. In nucleotides, the CDR3 is TGTGCCAGCAGCTCGTCCTCCAGGACAGGCACAGATACGCAGTATTTT. Using reference TRBV11-3 and TRBJ2-3 for the parts outside the CDR3, the full variable domain is EAGVVQSPRYKIIEKKQPVAFWCNPISGHNTLYWYLQNLGQGPELLIRYENEEAVDDSQLPKDRFSAERLKGVDSTLKIQPAELGDSAVYLCASSSSSRTGTDTQYFGPGTRLTVL.

The sample holds one count of this clone. This chain uses TRBV28 with TRBJ1-4; 7 nucleotides agree with TRBD1. The germline CDR1 and CDR2 sequences are MDHEN and SYDVKM. J lost 5 bases, V lost 4 bases, and 10 bases had no gene match. The CDR3 has 16 amino acids. CDR3 nucleotides: TGTGCCAGCAGTTCCCCCCTGACAGGGAAGAATGAAAAACTGTTTTTT. Translated, it gives CASSSPLTGKNEKLFF.

V usage is TRBV14 and J usage is TRBJ2-6; D may be TRBD2 (5 bases). The CDR3 runs 18 residues. The germline V gene encodes CDR1 SGHDN and CDR2 FVKESK. Between the trimmed V and J ends, which lost 4 bases and 0 bases, there was a span of 16 bases. CDR3 nucleotide sequence: TGTGCCAGCAGCCCTCCGGGATTACCCAGCTCTGGGGCCAACGTCCTGACTTTC. As protein: CASSPPGLPSSGANVLTF.

This clone came up once. V gene TRBV6-5 combines with J gene TRBJ1-4; TRBD1 matches at 8 bases. CDR3 length: 16 amino acids. Germline lookup yields CDR1 MNHEY and CDR2 SVGAGI. The junction had 7 bases not matched to a gene; V was cut back by 4 bases and J by 3 bases. This CDR3 is CASSFETGAANEKLFF. The CDR3 bases are TGTGCCAGCAGTTTCGAGACAGGGGCGGCTAATGAAAAACTGTTTTTT.

The J gene is TRBJ2-1, the V gene TRBV9; unclear D gene. The CDR3 loop spans 11 amino acids. CDR1 and CDR2 (germline): SGDLS, YYNGEE. V lost 1 base, J lost 7 bases, and 3 bases lay in between. CDR3: CASSVNNEQFF. As DNA, the CDR3 is TGTGCCAGCAGCGTAAATAATGAGCAGTTCTTC. Complete variable domain (other parts from reference TRBV9 and TRBJ2-1): DSGVTQTPKHLITATGQRVTLRCSPRSGDLSVYWYQQSLDQGLQFLIQYYNGEERAKGNILERFSAQQFPDLHSELNLSSLELGDSALYFCASSVNNEQFFGPGTRLTVL.

The chain combines TRBV25-1 with TRBJ1-5; TRBD1 matches 8 bases. V lost 4 bases to trimming and J lost 4 bases; unmatched junction nucleotides: 9. Germline V gives CDR1 MGHDK, CDR2 SYGVNS. The CDR3 is 16 residues long. CDR3 in DNA: TGTGCCAGCAGTGGCACCGGGACAGGCCCTAATCAGCCCCAGCATTTT. Its protein is CASSGTGTGPNQPQHF.

The gene calls are TRBV7-9 and TRBJ1-1; a weak D match, TRBD1 (5 bases). CDR3 length: 17 amino acids. Germline V CDR1 and CDR2: SEHNR, FQNEAQ (reference sequence). V was clipped by 0 bases and J by 4 bases, with 18 bases between them. CDR3 DNA sequence: TGTGCCAGCAGCTTAGCTGGGGCAGGGATTAGGGTCACTGAAGCTTTCTTT. Translated, it gives CASSLAGAGIRVTEAFF.

V gene TRBV25-1 combines with J gene TRBJ2-5; D could derive from TRBD1 or TRBD2 (5 bases each). CDR3 size: 14 residues. V shed 7 bases and J shed 4 bases, with 16 bases lying between them. Per the germline V gene, CDR1 is MGHDK and CDR2 is SYGVNS. The CDR3 spells CASNPPGPIETQYF. The CDR3 DNA reads TGTGCCAGCAACCCCCCGGGGCCGATAGAGACCCAGTACTTC.

J is TRBJ2-3 and V is TRBV14; D gene uncertain. The germline V and J ends were trimmed by 1 base and 6 bases, with 11 bases remaining between them. CDR3 length: 14 amino acids. CDR1 is SGHDN, CDR2 FVKESK, per germline. The CDR3 is CASSQVARWDTQYF. CDR3 sequence (DNA): TGTGCCAGCAGCCAAGTCGCTCGCTGGGATACGCAGTATTTT.

The table lists this clone with a few counts. The rearrangement links TRBV7-8 to TRBJ2-2; TRBD2 might be the D (6 bases). V was cut by 8 bases and J by 4 bases, with 17 bases left in between. Germline CDR1 and CDR2: SGHVS and FQNEAQ. This CDR3 is built from 15 residues. CDR3 region: CASVSGTPTTGELFF. The CDR3 DNA reads as TGTGCCAGCGTCTCCGGGACTCCCACCACCGGGGAGCTGTTTTTT.

The chain couples TRBV7-2 to TRBJ1-1, with no clear D. With 5 bases removed from V and 6 bases from J, the gap between germline ends came to 10 bases. From germline, CDR1 is SGHTA and CDR2 FQGNSA. This CDR3 comprises 12 residues. The DNA for the CDR3 is TGTGCCAGCAGCCAATTCGGGGCTGAAGCTTTCTTT. As protein: CASSQFGAEAFF. Using reference TRBV7-2 and TRBJ1-1 for the parts outside the CDR3, the full variable domain is GAGVSQSPSNKVTEKGKDVELRCDPISGHTALYWYRQSLGQGLEFLIYFQGNSAPDKSGLPSDRFSAERTGGSVSTLTIQRTQQEDSAVYLCASSQFGAEAFFGQGTRLTVV.

The rearrangement uses TRBV9 and TRBJ1-2, with 7 nucleotides matching TRBD1. The CDR3 covers 13 residues. From germline, CDR1 is SGDLS and CDR2 YYNGEE. Trimming at V came to 0 bases and at J to 6 bases, leaving 2 bases not matched to a gene. CDR3 DNA: TGTGCCAGCAGCGTAGGCAGGGGGGATGGCTACACCTTC. It encodes CASSVGRGDGYTF.

The rearrangement links TRBV7-6 to TRBJ2-7; the D gene is possibly TRBD2 (5 bases). The ends were cut back, 3 bases at V and 7 bases at J, with 13 bases in the middle. Germline V gene lookup returns CDR1 SGHVS and CDR2 FNYEAQ. The length of the CDR3 is 13 residues. The CDR3 reads CASSFQARGEQYF. DNA of the CDR3: TGTGCCAGCAGCTTTCAGGCCCGAGGGGAGCAGTACTTC.

The V and J genes are TRBV29-1 and TRBJ2-7, with D possibly matching TRBD2 (5 bases). V lost 2 bases to trimming and J lost 9 bases, with 14 bases between them. Germline V gives CDR1 SQVTM, CDR2 ANQGSEA. The CDR3 loop spans 12 amino acids. For the CDR3, the DNA is TGCAGCGTTGAACGGGAAGGTCGGGGGCAGTACTTC. It specifies CSVEREGRGQYF.

As DNA, the CDR3 is TGCGCCAGCAGCTTGCGGCAGTTGGGCACTGAAGCTTTCTTT. Its translation is CASSLRQLGTEAFF. V usage is TRBV5-1 and J usage is TRBJ1-1; no firm D call. This CDR3 contains 14 residues. Germline lookup yields CDR1 SGHRS and CDR2 YFSETQ. Trimming took off 1 base at V and 4 bases at J, with 11 bases between the two ends.

V gene TRBV19 combines with J gene TRBJ1-1; D might be TRBD1 (5 bases). The CDR3 is made up of 14 amino acids. V lost 3 bases and J lost 5, with 13 bases in between. The germline V gene encodes CDR1 LNHDA and CDR2 SQIVND (reference sequence). In DNA, the CDR3 is TGTGCCAGTAGTATTTCCCGGGAGGGGACTGAAGCTTTCTTT. It translates to CASSISREGTEAFF.